Shown below are 10 T cell receptor beta chains from a single sample sequenced in a study of T cell repertoires in ileal Crohn's disease. Measured with immunoSEQ multiplex PCR; TCRdb has only the in-frame clones, and not every one. The sample contains about 7,400 clones, roughly four fifths of which appear only once. The sequenced material came from ileal tissue. Receptor source: an adult with Crohn's disease.

The chain couples TRBV11-2 to TRBJ2-7, with D tentatively TRBD1 (5 bases). With 0 bases removed from V and 4 bases from J, the gap between germline ends came to 7 bases. The CDR3 has 13 amino acids. Germline V gene data show CDR1 as SGHAT and CDR2 as FQNNGV. The CDR3 DNA sequence: TGTGCCAGCAGCTTAGATCGACAGTACGAGCAGTACTTC. Its protein is CASSLDRQYEQYF.

This chain connects TRBV4-1 to TRBJ1-1, with a possible D match to TRBD1 (6 bases). Germline lookup yields CDR1 MGHRA and CDR2 YSYEKL. The CDR3 is 19 residues long. Trimming took off 3 bases at V and 0 bases at J, with 23 bases between the two ends. The CDR3 spells CASSQTAGGSGGVNTEAFF. For the CDR3, the DNA is TGCGCCAGCAGCCAGACCGCGGGGGGCAGTGGGGGTGTGAACACTGAAGCTTTCTTT.

The chain combines TRBV27 with TRBJ2-7; 7 bases are a match to TRBD2. Trimming cost V 3 bases and J 0 bases; bases outside gene matches: 5. CDR1 MNHEY and CDR2 SMNVEV come from the germline V gene (reference sequence). The CDR3 loop spans 15 amino acids. CDR3 coding DNA: TGTGCCAGCAGTTTGAGCGGGGAATTCTCCTACGAGCAGTACTTC. The encoded protein is CASSLSGEFSYEQYF.

This clone was counted only a few times. The chain is built from TRBV5-4 and TRBJ1-2, with 9 positions matching TRBD1. The length of the CDR3 is 19 residues. With 2 bases clipped from V and 1 base from J, the junction kept 15 bases outside the gene matches. CDR1 and CDR2 from the germline V gene are SGHNT and YYREEE (reference sequence). CDR3 sequence reads: CASSLHQREGQGGNYGYTF. CDR3 DNA sequence: TGTGCCAGCAGCTTACACCAACGTGAGGGACAGGGTGGTAACTATGGCTACACCTTC.

This rearrangement joins TRBV29-1 to TRBJ1-4, with a possible D match to TRBD1 (5 bases). V lost 6 bases, J lost 7 bases, and 15 bases lay in between. The CDR3 sequence is 13 residues long. Germline values: CDR1 SQVTM, CDR2 ANQGSEA. The CDR3 reads CSVIGQGGEKLFF. In DNA form, the CDR3 reads TGCAGCGTAATAGGGCAGGGTGGTGAAAAACTGTTTTTT.

The rearrangement links TRBV6-1 to TRBJ1-2; perhaps TRBD1 as D (6 bases). The V end was cut by 1 base, the J end by 5 bases, with 8 bases between. CDR1 is MNHNS and CDR2 is SASEGT in the germline V gene. The CDR3 has 13 residues. CDR3 in DNA: TGTGCCAGCAGTGAAGGGACAGCGTATGGCTACACCTTC. Translation: CASSEGTAYGYTF.

V is TRBV20-1 and J is TRBJ2-5; D remains ambiguous. Germline V CDR1 and CDR2: DFQATT, SNEGSKA (reference sequence). Trimming shortened V by 5 bases and J by 5 bases, and 9 bases separated the two germline ends. The CDR3 is 11 amino acids. CDR3 protein: CSAGPRETQYF. CDR3 nucleotides: TGCAGTGCTGGTCCTCGGGAGACCCAGTACTTC.

The chain is built from TRBV11-2 and TRBJ2-5; the D gene is possibly TRBD1 (6 bases). The CDR3 contains 13 residues. The germline gives CDR1 SGHAT, CDR2 FQNNGV. V gave up 5 bases and J gave up 2 bases, with 9 bases separating them. The CDR3 sequence: CASSRGNQETQYF. The CDR3 bases are TGTGCCAGCAGCAGGGGGAATCAAGAGACCCAGTACTTC.

The chain couples TRBV6-5 to TRBJ2-7, with a tentative D call TRBD1 (5 bases). V was pared by 0 bases and J by 2 bases, with 11 bases between. The V gene's germline CDR1 is MNHEY and CDR2 SVGAGI. The length of the CDR3 is 15 residues. CDR3 sequence reads: CASSYSSRGTYEQYF. The CDR3 bases are TGTGCCAGCAGTTACTCGAGTAGGGGAACCTACGAGCAGTACTTC.

The chain links TRBV6-1 to TRBJ1-5; 7 positions agree with TRBD1. J was trimmed by 7 bases and V by 1 base; bases with no gene match: 4. The CDR3 length is 14 residues. Germline V gives CDR1 MNHNS, CDR2 SASEGT. CDR3 residues: CASSEDRGWQPQHF. In DNA form, the CDR3 reads TGTGCCAGCAGTGAAGACAGGGGTTGGCAGCCCCAGCATTTT.